This T cell receptor (beta chain) was identified during a study of cytomegalovirus exposure and HLA in healthy donors. The V end lost 3 bases, the J end lost 4 bases, and 9 bases lay between the germline ends. The germline gives CDR1 MNHEY, CDR2 SMNVEV (reference sequence). The CDR3 sequence is 13 residues long. PCR amplification relied on 60 Vbeta primers (plus 13 Jbeta primers). The repertoire was sequenced with immunoSEQ multiplex PCR; TCRdb's copy has only in-frame clones and lacks some. The sample features about 100,000 clones, with around 0.59% in its top ten. The chain combines TRBV27 with TRBJ1-1, with D tentatively TRBD1 (6 bases). The sample comprised PBMCs. The sequence came from a man between 45 and 60 years old in good health and CMV-seronegative. CDR3 residues: CASSFNRATEAFF. DNA for the CDR3: TGTGCCAGCAGTTTTAACAGGGCCACTGAAGCTTTCTTT.